A selection of T cell receptor beta chains follows, all from one sample in a study of T-cell memory formation after mild COVID-19. TCRdb independently ran MiXCR on the 5' RACE reads; one entry per CDR3 protein. Among approximately 12,000 distinct CDR3 sequences listed, 14% were seen once. The specimen was PBMCs or a T cell subset sorted from them (not recorded which). Receptors originate from a man aged 18 to 30 who had mild COVID-19 (a few samples of this study predate the infection). Cell type and time point are not known. Each CDR3 is given with its conserved first and last residue. The D gene is left open where the match is weak. Size is omitted from some rows. Given values are once, few, many or a class for expanded clones.

clone_size	d_call	j_call	v_call	cdr3_aa	cdr3_nt
many	TRBD1	TRBJ2-7	TRBV4-3	CASSQGTGSFYEQYF	TGCGCCAGCAGCCAAGGGACAGGCTCATTCTACGAGCAGTACTTC
many	TRBD1	TRBJ2-7	TRBV12-5	CASGLVLGDRYEQYF	TGTGCTAGTGGTTTGGTACTTGGGGACAGGTACGAGCAGTACTTC
many	TRBD1	TRBJ2-5	TRBV6-5	CASSRPTGFPFMPQETQYF	TGTGCCAGCAGCCGTCCGACAGGGTTTCCCTTCATGCCCCAAGAGACCCAGTACTTC
many	TRBD1	TRBJ2-2	TRBV24-1	CATSDVGQVDLATGELFF	TGTGCCACCAGTGATGTGGGACAGGTGGACCTAGCGACCGGGGAGCTGTTTTTT
many	TRBD2	TRBJ2-3	TRBV6-2/TRBV6-3	CASSLGLADLTTDTQYF	TGTGCCAGCAGTCTGGGACTAGCGGACCTAACCACAGATACGCAGTATTTT
NA	TRBD2	TRBJ2-3	TRBV5-4	CASTAGGHVITDTQYF	TGTGCCAGCACAGCGGGGGGCCACGTGATCACAGATACGCAGTATTTT
many	TRBD1	TRBJ1-2	TRBV6-4	CASSDTGGVYTF	TGTGCCAGCAGTGATACAGGGGGTGTCTACACCTTC
many	NA	TRBJ2-2	TRBV4-3	CASSPGGLTGELFF	TGCGCCAGCAGCCCTGGGGGGCTCACCGGGGAGCTGTTTTTT
NA	NA	TRBJ1-6	TRBV6-5	CASSPTGLLTLHF	TGTGCCAGCAGCCCGACAGGTCTATTAACCCTCCACTTT
NA	NA	TRBJ1-2	TRBV30	CAWSVNRRSYGYTF	TGTGCCTGGAGTGTAAATCGACGCAGCTATGGCTACACCTTC
many	NA	TRBJ1-2	TRBV4-1	CASSHRITGNYGYTF	TGCGCCAGCAGCCACAGGATTACAGGGAACTATGGCTACACCTTC
many	NA	TRBJ2-7	TRBV6-2/TRBV6-3	CASSLTGFIGYEQYF	TGTGCCAGCAGTCTTACAGGGTTTATTGGCTACGAGCAGTACTTC
many	NA	TRBJ2-2	TRBV4-1	CASSQEGGQPNTGELFF	TGCGCCAGCAGCCAAGAAGGGGGGCAGCCCAACACCGGGGAGCTGTTTTTT
few	NA	TRBJ2-1	TRBV2	CASSPDRRRDEQFF	TGTGCCAGCAGCCCGGACAGGAGGAGGGATGAGCAGTTCTTC
few	NA	TRBJ1-4	TRBV7-9	CASSRWGARDTDEKLFF	TGTGCCAGCAGCCGATGGGGGGCCCGGGACACCGATGAAAAACTGTTTTTT
many	NA	TRBJ2-1	TRBV4-1	CASSQDGVEDSSYNEQFF	TGCGCCAGCAGCCAAGATGGGGTTGAGGACAGCTCCTACAATGAGCAGTTCTTC
many	NA	TRBJ2-3	TRBV7-9	CASSLKQGRSTDTQYF	TGTGCCAGCAGCTTAAAGCAGGGGAGGTCCACAGATACGCAGTATTTT
medium-sized	TRBD2	TRBJ2-4	TRBV12-3/TRBV12-4	CASSTLAGGLGKNIQYF	TGTGCCAGCAGTACGCTAGCGGGGGGGCTTGGCAAAAACATTCAGTACTTC
many	NA	TRBJ2-3	TRBV29-1	CSVSEGPADTQYF	TGCAGCGTCTCTGAGGGCCCGGCAGATACGCAGTATTTT
many	NA	TRBJ2-3	TRBV20-1	CSARAGTSDTQYF	TGCAGTGCTAGGGCAGGGACGTCAGATACGCAGTATTTT
NA	TRBD1	TRBJ1-4	TRBV7-2	CASSPWDSGNEKLFF	TGTGCCAGCAGCCCCTGGGACAGCGGTAATGAAAAACTGTTTTTT
many	NA	TRBJ1-6	TRBV27	CATSGALDRPLHF	TGTGCCACCTCTGGAGCCCTGGATAGGCCCCTCCACTTT
many	TRBD2	TRBJ2-7	TRBV29-1	CSPLAGDSYEQYF	TGCAGCCCCCTGGCGGGGGACTCCTACGAGCAGTACTTC
NA	NA	TRBJ2-4	TRBV20-1	CSARPGGGKNIQYF	TGCAGTGCGCGACCCGGGGGCGGCAAAAACATTCAGTACTTC
many	TRBD2	TRBJ2-1	TRBV7-2	CASSFRGGSYNEQFF	TGTGCCAGCAGCTTCCGGGGGGGCTCCTACAATGAGCAGTTCTTC
many	NA	TRBJ1-1	TRBV5-1	CASSLIRTGNTEAFF	TGCGCCAGCAGCTTAATAAGAACTGGGAACACTGAAGCTTTCTTT
many	NA	TRBJ2-7	TRBV7-2	CASSLNSRGIYEQYF	TGTGCCAGCAGCTTAAATTCCCGGGGGATCTACGAGCAGTACTTC
NA	NA	TRBJ2-3	TRBV5-1	CASSLAADTQYF	TGCGCCAGCAGCTTGGCGGCAGATACGCAGTATTTT
NA	NA	TRBJ1-2	TRBV9	CASRDGQSYGYTF	TGTGCCAGCAGAGATGGACAGAGCTATGGCTACACCTTC
NA	TRBD2	TRBJ2-1	TRBV4-3	CASSQDLSGGYNEQFF	TGCGCCAGCAGCCAAGATCTTAGCGGGGGCTACAATGAGCAGTTCTTC
many	NA	TRBJ1-1	TRBV15	CATSRAVILGGVGTEAFF	TGTGCCACCAGCAGAGCTGTAATCCTTGGGGGCGTAGGCACTGAAGCTTTCTTT
many	TRBD2	TRBJ2-7	TRBV6-5	CASSYTMGGFSYEQYF	TGTGCCAGCAGTTACACTATGGGGGGGTTCTCCTACGAGCAGTACTTC
many	TRBD2	TRBJ2-7	TRBV4-3	CASSQDGSGPGGYEQYF	TGCGCCAGCAGCCAAGATGGGAGCGGGCCGGGGGGCTACGAGCAGTACTTC
few	NA	TRBJ2-3	TRBV20-1	CSARGLDTQYF	TGCAGTGCTAGAGGGTTAGATACGCAGTATTTT
NA	TRBD2	TRBJ2-5	TRBV7-3	CASSLSGGPETQYF	TGTGCCAGCAGCTTAAGCGGGGGGCCGGAGACCCAGTACTTC
many	TRBD2	TRBJ2-1	TRBV2	CASRASGDFLYHF	TGTGCCAGCAGGGCCAGCGGGGACTTCCTTTACCACTTC
many	NA	TRBJ1-5	TRBV3-1	CASSLRGYSNQPQHF	TGTGCCAGCAGCCTACGGGGATATAGCAATCAGCCCCAGCATTTT
few	TRBD1	TRBJ2-7	TRBV6-2/TRBV6-3	CASSYPRDRAYEQYF	TGTGCCAGCAGTTACCCCCGGGACAGAGCCTACGAGCAGTACTTC
NA	NA	TRBJ2-6	TRBV23-1	CASSPPRDAPGGANVLTF	TGCGCCAGCAGTCCGCCCCGGGACGCGCCAGGAGGGGCCAACGTCCTGACTTTC
NA	NA	TRBJ2-1	TRBV28	CASTDFKEQFF	TGTGCCAGCACCGACTTCAAGGAGCAGTTCTTC
many	NA	TRBJ2-3	TRBV11-2	CASSLGKQDTQYF	TGTGCCAGCAGCTTAGGAAAGCAAGATACGCAGTATTTT
many	TRBD2	TRBJ2-7	TRBV7-2	CASRRGGVAYEQYF	TGTGCCAGCAGGCGGGGGGGCGTGGCCTACGAGCAGTACTTC
many	TRBD2	TRBJ2-3	TRBV10-3	CAISGGLADPTDTQYF	TGTGCCATCAGTGGGGGACTAGCGGACCCCACAGATACGCAGTATTTT
NA	NA	TRBJ1-2	TRBV20-1	CSARRRSNFRRGYTF	TGCAGTGCTAGGAGGCGGTCCAACTTCCGGAGGGGCTACACCTTC
many	NA	TRBJ2-3	TRBV29-1	CSVATGRRVRDTQYF	TGCAGCGTGGCCACGGGGCGCAGGGTTAGAGATACGCAGTATTTT
many	NA	TRBJ2-5	TRBV6-5	CASSYTQETQYF	TGTGCCAGCAGTTACACCCAAGAGACCCAGTACTTC
many	NA	TRBJ2-1	TRBV12-3/TRBV12-4	CASSPDRGSSYNEQFF	TGTGCCAGCAGCCCAGACCGAGGGAGCTCCTACAATGAGCAGTTCTTC
many	NA	TRBJ1-1	TRBV18	CASSPPSGNTEAFF	TGTGCCAGCTCACCGCCGTCGGGAAACACTGAAGCTTTCTTT
NA	TRBD1	TRBJ1-6	TRBV10-3	CAISRDRGLHNSPLHF	TGTGCCATCAGTCGGGACAGGGGGCTCCATAATTCACCCCTCCACTTT
many	NA	TRBJ2-5	TRBV29-1	CSVVPSQETQYF	TGCAGCGTTGTGCCCAGCCAAGAGACCCAGTACTTC
NA	TRBD1	TRBJ2-2	TRBV7-9	CASGGQGVTGELFF	TGTGCCAGCGGGGGACAGGGGGTAACCGGGGAGCTGTTTTTT
medium-sized	TRBD1	TRBJ2-1	TRBV6-6	CASSPFIYRISGRGSNEQFF	TGTGCCAGCAGCCCCTTTATATATAGGATTTCGGGCAGGGGGTCTAATGAGCAGTTCTTC
many	TRBD1	TRBJ2-2	TRBV9	CASSYSGQGPAGELFF	TGTGCCAGCAGCTATTCGGGACAGGGCCCCGCCGGGGAGCTGTTTTTT
many	TRBD1	TRBJ2-7	TRBV7-9	CASSPGPYRDRSYEQYF	TGTGCCAGCAGCCCCGGACCGTACCGGGACAGATCCTACGAGCAGTACTTC
many	NA	TRBJ2-5	TRBV12-3/TRBV12-4	CASSPEETQYF	TGTGCCAGCAGCCCAGAAGAGACCCAGTACTTC
NA	TRBD2	TRBJ2-3	TRBV20-1	CSARTGTSGGRTDTQYF	TGCAGTGCTAGAACCGGGACTAGCGGGGGGAGGACAGATACGCAGTATTTT
many	NA	TRBJ2-6	TRBV6-4	CASSDSGRGANVLTF	TGTGCCAGCAGTGACTCTGGGAGGGGGGCCAACGTCCTGACTTTC